This section outlines one T cell receptor (beta chain) sequence together with its context. The PCR employed 60 Vbeta primers together with 13 Jbeta primers. The table came from immunoSEQ multiplex PCR; TCRdb's copy has only in-frame clones and leaves some out. This table holds some 100,000 clones, 76% found once. The data are from a study of cytomegalovirus exposure and HLA in healthy donors. Study-wide context: An early data release held approximately 80 million unique TCRs from HLA-typed donors.

Germline CDR1 and CDR2: MNHNS and SASEGT. The V gene end was trimmed by 6 bases and the J gene end by 7 bases; junction bases not matched to a gene: 7. The CDR3 loop spans 14 amino acids. The sequence derives from a woman in her forties in good health and CMV-seropositive. V and J are TRBV6-1 and TRBJ1-5; the match to TRBD1 covers 9 bases. The specimen sequenced was PBMCs. The CDR3 sequence is CASRGQGKTQPQHF. In DNA form, the CDR3 reads TGTGCCAGCAGAGGACAGGGGAAGACGCAGCCCCAGCATTTT.